This is a list of T cell receptor beta chains from one sample in a study of CD8 T cells in ankylosing spondylitis. Each CDR3 protein is one row after TCRdb ran MiXCR on the 5' RACE reads. Of about 180,000 distinct CDR3 sequences detected, just over 9.5% appear once; the ten largest clones hold about 15%. Sequencing was done on a sample of blood, either unsorted or a sorted T cell fraction (not recorded which). These receptors all come from a female donor with ankylosing spondylitis or in good health (not recorded which). Each CDR3 is given with its conserved first and last residue. The D gene is left open where the match is weak. The listing skips clone size in some rows; elsewhere it reads once, few, many or a size class.

clone size: many; V gene: TRBV4-3; D gene: TRBD1; J gene: TRBJ1-1; CDR3 protein: CASSQGGQGLLHMNTEAFF; CDR3 DNA: TGCGCCAGCAGCCAAGGGGGACAGGGCCTCTTACATATGAACACTGAAGCTTTCTTT
clone size: .; V gene: TRBV7-9; D gene: .; J gene: TRBJ2-1; CDR3 protein: CASSIGGPYNEQFF; CDR3 DNA: TGTGCCAGCAGCATAGGGGGGCCCTACAATGAGCAGTTCTTC
clone size: .; V gene: TRBV4-1; D gene: TRBD2; J gene: TRBJ2-2; CDR3 protein: CASSQPGLAETTGELFF; CDR3 DNA: TGCGCCAGCAGCCAGCCGGGACTAGCGGAGACCACCGGGGAGCTGTTTTTT
clone size: .; V gene: TRBV5-5; D gene: TRBD2; J gene: TRBJ2-1; CDR3 protein: CASTWSGRGGNEQFF; CDR3 DNA: TGTGCCAGCACCTGGAGCGGGAGGGGTGGCAATGAGCAGTTCTTC
clone size: .; V gene: TRBV21-1; D gene: .; J gene: TRBJ2-7; CDR3 protein: CASSKAHHPGQENEQYF; CDR3 DNA: TGTGCCAGCAGCAAAGCCCATCATCCGGGACAGGAAAACGAGCAGTACTTC
clone size: many; V gene: TRBV4-3; D gene: TRBD2; J gene: TRBJ2-2; CDR3 protein: CASSQVWPSGIGSGELFF; CDR3 DNA: TGCGCCAGCAGCCAAGTATGGCCTAGCGGGATAGGTTCCGGGGAGCTGTTTTTT
clone size: few; V gene: TRBV19; D gene: .; J gene: TRBJ1-5; CDR3 protein: CASAWGEFNQPQHF; CDR3 DNA: TGTGCCAGCGCCTGGGGGGAGTTCAATCAGCCCCAGCATTTT
clone size: .; V gene: TRBV4-1; D gene: TRBD1; J gene: TRBJ1-1; CDR3 protein: CASSQYISGQGVMNTEAFF; CDR3 DNA: TGCGCCAGCAGCCAGTATATTTCGGGACAGGGGGTCATGAACACTGAAGCTTTCTTT
clone size: .; V gene: TRBV20-1; D gene: .; J gene: TRBJ2-7; CDR3 protein: CSARDPPTDTYEQYF; CDR3 DNA: TGCAGTGCTAGAGATCCCCCGACCGATACCTACGAGCAGTACTTC
clone size: .; V gene: TRBV7-9; D gene: .; J gene: TRBJ2-5; CDR3 protein: CASSLSSHQETQYF; CDR3 DNA: TGTGCCAGCAGCTTAAGTTCCCACCAAGAGACCCAGTACTTC
clone size: few; V gene: TRBV11-2; D gene: .; J gene: TRBJ2-3; CDR3 protein: CASSLNHALGLTDTQYF; CDR3 DNA: TGTGCCAGCAGCCTAAACCACGCGTTGGGGCTCACAGATACGCAGTATTTT
clone size: .; V gene: TRBV5-1; D gene: TRBD2; J gene: TRBJ2-5; CDR3 protein: CASSGGLAGGLQETQYF; CDR3 DNA: TGCGCCAGCAGCGGTGGACTAGCGGGAGGGTTGCAAGAGACCCAGTACTTC
clone size: few; V gene: TRBV9; D gene: .; J gene: TRBJ2-2; CDR3 protein: CASSTSGGTGELFF; CDR3 DNA: TGTGCCAGCAGCACTAGTGGTGGCACCGGGGAGCTGTTTTTT
clone size: .; V gene: TRBV6-2/TRBV6-3; D gene: TRBD2; J gene: TRBJ2-1; CDR3 protein: CASSTLAGSYNEQFF; CDR3 DNA: TGTGCCAGCAGTACTCTAGCGGGGTCCTACAATGAGCAGTTCTTC
clone size: .; V gene: TRBV19; D gene: .; J gene: TRBJ1-1; CDR3 protein: CASSTTVSAFF; CDR3 DNA: TGTGCCAGTAGCACGACAGTTAGCGCTTTCTTT
clone size: .; V gene: TRBV25-1; D gene: .; J gene: TRBJ2-7; CDR3 protein: CASSESGVPYEQYF; CDR3 DNA: TGTGCCAGCAGTGAATCGGGGGTTCCCTACGAGCAGTACTTC
clone size: .; V gene: TRBV9; D gene: .; J gene: TRBJ2-3; CDR3 protein: CASSTQRDTDTQYF; CDR3 DNA: TGTGCCAGCAGCACACAACGGGACACAGATACGCAGTATTTT
clone size: .; V gene: TRBV10-1; D gene: .; J gene: TRBJ2-6; CDR3 protein: CASSPSRANVLTF; CDR3 DNA: TGCGCCAGCAGTCCCTCTCGGGCCAACGTCCTGACTTTC
clone size: .; V gene: TRBV5-1; D gene: TRBD2; J gene: TRBJ2-7; CDR3 protein: CASSLGVAGYPYEQYF; CDR3 DNA: TGCGCCAGCAGCCTTGGGGTAGCGGGATATCCCTACGAGCAGTACTTC
clone size: few; V gene: TRBV4-2; D gene: TRBD2; J gene: TRBJ2-7; CDR3 protein: CASSQEPGLAESYEQYF; CDR3 DNA: TGTGCCAGCAGCCAAGAGCCGGGGCTAGCGGAATCCTACGAGCAGTACTTC
clone size: few; V gene: TRBV2; D gene: TRBD2; J gene: TRBJ2-7; CDR3 protein: CASVGTSGRGHEQYF; CDR3 DNA: TGTGCCAGCGTGGGGACTAGCGGGAGGGGCCACGAGCAGTACTTC
clone size: few; V gene: TRBV4-3; D gene: TRBD2; J gene: TRBJ2-5; CDR3 protein: CASSQARGLAGRKETQYF; CDR3 DNA: TGCGCCAGCAGCCAAGCGCGCGGGCTAGCGGGAAGAAAAGAGACCCAGTACTTC
clone size: once; V gene: TRBV28; D gene: TRBD1; J gene: TRBJ2-3; CDR3 protein: CASSWDRGRTDTQYF; CDR3 DNA: TGTGCCAGCAGTTGGGACAGGGGTAGAACAGATACGCAGTATTTT
clone size: few; V gene: TRBV7-9; D gene: .; J gene: TRBJ2-7; CDR3 protein: CASSSGLRSYEQYF; CDR3 DNA: TGTGCCAGCAGCTCGGGACTCCGCTCCTACGAGCAGTACTTC
clone size: many; V gene: TRBV4-3; D gene: TRBD1; J gene: TRBJ1-4; CDR3 protein: CASSRDRVGEKLFF; CDR3 DNA: TGCGCCAGCAGCCGAGACAGGGTTGGTGAAAAACTGTTTTTT
clone size: .; V gene: TRBV7-1; D gene: TRBD2; J gene: TRBJ2-1; CDR3 protein: CAMGPSGRHEQFF; CDR3 DNA: TGTGCCATGGGCCCCAGCGGGAGACATGAGCAGTTCTTC
clone size: few; V gene: TRBV3-1; D gene: TRBD2; J gene: TRBJ2-3; CDR3 protein: CASSQEYVAGEADTQYF; CDR3 DNA: TGTGCCAGCAGCCAAGAATACGTAGCGGGAGAAGCAGATACGCAGTATTTT
clone size: few; V gene: TRBV7-9; D gene: TRBD2; J gene: TRBJ2-7; CDR3 protein: CASRGAGPSGFYEQYF; CDR3 DNA: TGTGCCAGCAGAGGGGCGGGGCCTAGCGGATTCTACGAGCAGTACTTC
clone size: .; V gene: TRBV7-9; D gene: .; J gene: TRBJ2-1; CDR3 protein: CASTGDPNEQFF; CDR3 DNA: TGTGCCAGCACGGGAGACCCCAATGAGCAGTTCTTC
clone size: few; V gene: TRBV20-1; D gene: .; J gene: TRBJ2-7; CDR3 protein: CSASPLGEGEQYF; CDR3 DNA: TGCAGTGCTAGCCCCTTGGGAGAGGGCGAGCAGTACTTC
clone size: few; V gene: TRBV2; D gene: TRBD1; J gene: TRBJ1-1; CDR3 protein: CAKQPGGRTEAFF; CDR3 DNA: TGTGCCAAACAGCCAGGGGGTAGAACTGAAGCTTTCTTT
clone size: many; V gene: TRBV6-2/TRBV6-3; D gene: .; J gene: TRBJ2-1; CDR3 protein: CASSLSSVNEQFF; CDR3 DNA: TGTGCCAGCAGCCTCTCGTCGGTCAATGAGCAGTTCTTC
clone size: many; V gene: TRBV9; D gene: .; J gene: TRBJ1-1; CDR3 protein: CASSVGTGWMNTEAFF; CDR3 DNA: TGTGCCAGCAGCGTAGGAACAGGGTGGATGAACACTGAAGCTTTCTTT
clone size: many; V gene: TRBV7-9; D gene: TRBD1; J gene: TRBJ2-3; CDR3 protein: CASSPPTGIGTDTQYF; CDR3 DNA: TGTGCCAGCAGCCCGCCGACAGGGATCGGCACAGATACGCAGTATTTT
clone size: many; V gene: TRBV9; D gene: TRBD1; J gene: TRBJ2-7; CDR3 protein: CASSTGQGLREQYF; CDR3 DNA: TGTGCCAGCAGCACGGGACAGGGGTTGAGGGAGCAGTACTTC
clone size: .; V gene: TRBV29-1; D gene: TRBD2; J gene: TRBJ2-1; CDR3 protein: CSGGLAGTLRWNEQFF; CDR3 DNA: TGCAGCGGGGGACTAGCGGGGACCCTAAGATGGAATGAGCAGTTCTTC